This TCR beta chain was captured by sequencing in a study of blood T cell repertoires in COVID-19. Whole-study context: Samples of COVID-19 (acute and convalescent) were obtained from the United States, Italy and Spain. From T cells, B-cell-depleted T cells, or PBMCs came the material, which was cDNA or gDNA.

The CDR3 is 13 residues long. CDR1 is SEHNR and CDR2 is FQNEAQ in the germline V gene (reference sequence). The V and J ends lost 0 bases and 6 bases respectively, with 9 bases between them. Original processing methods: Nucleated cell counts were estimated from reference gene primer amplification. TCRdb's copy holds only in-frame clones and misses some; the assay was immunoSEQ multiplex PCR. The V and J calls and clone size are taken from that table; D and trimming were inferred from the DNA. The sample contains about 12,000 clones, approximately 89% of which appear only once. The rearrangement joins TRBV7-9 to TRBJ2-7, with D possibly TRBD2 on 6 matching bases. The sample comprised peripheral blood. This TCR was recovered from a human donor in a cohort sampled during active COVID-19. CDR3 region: CASSLAWGGEQYF. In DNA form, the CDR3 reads TGTGCCAGCAGCTTAGCGTGGGGAGGCGAGCAGTACTTC.